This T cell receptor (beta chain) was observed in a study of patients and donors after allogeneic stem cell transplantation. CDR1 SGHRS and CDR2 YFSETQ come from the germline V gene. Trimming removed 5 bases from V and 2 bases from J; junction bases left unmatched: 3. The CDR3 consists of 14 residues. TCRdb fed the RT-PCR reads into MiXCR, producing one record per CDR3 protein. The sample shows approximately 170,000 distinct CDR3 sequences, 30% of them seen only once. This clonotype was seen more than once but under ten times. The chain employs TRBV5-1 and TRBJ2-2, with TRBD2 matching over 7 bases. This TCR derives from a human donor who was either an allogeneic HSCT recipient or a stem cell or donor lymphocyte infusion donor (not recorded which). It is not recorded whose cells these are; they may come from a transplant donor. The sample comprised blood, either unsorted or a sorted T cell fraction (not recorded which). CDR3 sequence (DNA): TGCGCCAGCAGGCGGGAGAGTAACACCGGGGAGCTGTTTTTT. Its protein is CASRRESNTGELFF.